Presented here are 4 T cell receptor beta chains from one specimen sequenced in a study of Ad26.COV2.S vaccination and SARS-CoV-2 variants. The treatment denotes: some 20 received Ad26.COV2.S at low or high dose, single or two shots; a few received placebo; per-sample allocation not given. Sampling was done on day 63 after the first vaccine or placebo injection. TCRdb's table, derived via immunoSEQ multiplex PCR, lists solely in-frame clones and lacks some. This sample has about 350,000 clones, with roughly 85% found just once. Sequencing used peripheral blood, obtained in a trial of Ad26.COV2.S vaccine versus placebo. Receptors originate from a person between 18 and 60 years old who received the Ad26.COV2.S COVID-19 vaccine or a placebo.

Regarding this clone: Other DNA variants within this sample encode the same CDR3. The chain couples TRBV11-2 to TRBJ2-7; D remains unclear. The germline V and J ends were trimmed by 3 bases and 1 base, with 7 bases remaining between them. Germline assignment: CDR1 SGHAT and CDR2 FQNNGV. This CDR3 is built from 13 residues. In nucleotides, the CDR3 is TGTGCCAGCAGCTTGTCCAGGTCCTACGAGCAGTACTTC. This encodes CASSLSRSYEQYF.

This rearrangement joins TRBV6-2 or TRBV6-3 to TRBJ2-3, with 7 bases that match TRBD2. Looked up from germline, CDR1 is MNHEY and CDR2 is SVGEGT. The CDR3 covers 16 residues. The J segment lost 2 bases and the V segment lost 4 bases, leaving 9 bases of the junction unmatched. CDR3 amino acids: CASSSPTAGYTDTQYF. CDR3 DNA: TGTGCCAGCAGTTCCCCGACAGCGGGGTACACAGATACGCAGTATTTT.

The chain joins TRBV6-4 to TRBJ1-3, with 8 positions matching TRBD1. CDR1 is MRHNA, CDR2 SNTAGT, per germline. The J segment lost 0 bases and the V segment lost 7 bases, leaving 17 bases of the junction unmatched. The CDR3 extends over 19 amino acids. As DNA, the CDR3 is TGTGCCAGCACCACGACCCCCGGGACAGGTGCTTTCTCTGGAAACACCATATATTTT. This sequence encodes CASTTTPGTGAFSGNTIYF.

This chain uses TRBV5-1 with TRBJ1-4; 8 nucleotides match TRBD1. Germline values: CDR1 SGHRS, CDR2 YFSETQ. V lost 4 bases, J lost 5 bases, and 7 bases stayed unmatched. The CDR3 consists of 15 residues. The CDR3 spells CASSPRQGINEKLFF. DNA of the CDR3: TGCGCCAGCAGCCCCCGACAGGGGATAAATGAAAAACTGTTTTTT.